A selection of T cell receptor beta chains follows, all from one sample in a study of early stage breast cancer tumors. Generated by immunoSEQ multiplex PCR, the TCRdb table keeps only in-frame clones and is missing some. Of some 70,000 clones listed, more than 60% are singletons. Sequencing input: blood. These receptors originate from a person aged 55 to 75 with breast cancer. The CDR3 runs from the conserved cysteine through the conserved F or W. The D gene is left open where the match is weak. Rows may omit the clone size; those that give it use once, few, many or a size class.

D gene	clone size	V gene	CDR3 protein
TRBD2	.	TRBV19	CASSFLAGGPTGELFF
.	.	TRBV29-1	CSVGGDLTAGGYTF
TRBD2	.	TRBV5-4	CASRVAGGRETQYF
.	few	TRBV7-6	CASSPLNTGELFF
TRBD2	.	TRBV7-6	CASSPSSGGAVGELFF
TRBD1	.	TRBV7-9	CASSSSDRAGYGYTF
.	.	TRBV15	CATSRDPPGGNTEAFF
.	.	TRBV6-1	CASSGQTYEQYF
TRBD1	.	TRBV6-6	CASRSGTGDPPQHF
.	.	TRBV28	CASSLDRSSYNEQFF
.	.	TRBV30	CAGGGLYSNQPQHF
.	few	TRBV20-1	CSAKSNTEAFF
TRBD2	.	TRBV7-2	CASSLVAGDPAYEQYF
.	.	TRBV7-3	CASSRYRDSPLHF
TRBD2	.	TRBV28	CASSLWGGGNEQYF
.	.	TRBV27	CASSLRGAYNSPLHF
.	.	TRBV7-2	CASSKGVALYEQYF
.	.	TRBV7-2	CASTRTGSSYEQYF
TRBD2	.	TRBV7-6	CASSLDASGSTDTQYF
.	.	TRBV4-3	CASSQETAPNYGYTF
.	few	TRBV5-6	CASSLMAGASTEAFF
.	once	TRBV10-3	CAISESGRGSGANVLTF
.	.	TRBV7-2	CASSVAQNQPQHF